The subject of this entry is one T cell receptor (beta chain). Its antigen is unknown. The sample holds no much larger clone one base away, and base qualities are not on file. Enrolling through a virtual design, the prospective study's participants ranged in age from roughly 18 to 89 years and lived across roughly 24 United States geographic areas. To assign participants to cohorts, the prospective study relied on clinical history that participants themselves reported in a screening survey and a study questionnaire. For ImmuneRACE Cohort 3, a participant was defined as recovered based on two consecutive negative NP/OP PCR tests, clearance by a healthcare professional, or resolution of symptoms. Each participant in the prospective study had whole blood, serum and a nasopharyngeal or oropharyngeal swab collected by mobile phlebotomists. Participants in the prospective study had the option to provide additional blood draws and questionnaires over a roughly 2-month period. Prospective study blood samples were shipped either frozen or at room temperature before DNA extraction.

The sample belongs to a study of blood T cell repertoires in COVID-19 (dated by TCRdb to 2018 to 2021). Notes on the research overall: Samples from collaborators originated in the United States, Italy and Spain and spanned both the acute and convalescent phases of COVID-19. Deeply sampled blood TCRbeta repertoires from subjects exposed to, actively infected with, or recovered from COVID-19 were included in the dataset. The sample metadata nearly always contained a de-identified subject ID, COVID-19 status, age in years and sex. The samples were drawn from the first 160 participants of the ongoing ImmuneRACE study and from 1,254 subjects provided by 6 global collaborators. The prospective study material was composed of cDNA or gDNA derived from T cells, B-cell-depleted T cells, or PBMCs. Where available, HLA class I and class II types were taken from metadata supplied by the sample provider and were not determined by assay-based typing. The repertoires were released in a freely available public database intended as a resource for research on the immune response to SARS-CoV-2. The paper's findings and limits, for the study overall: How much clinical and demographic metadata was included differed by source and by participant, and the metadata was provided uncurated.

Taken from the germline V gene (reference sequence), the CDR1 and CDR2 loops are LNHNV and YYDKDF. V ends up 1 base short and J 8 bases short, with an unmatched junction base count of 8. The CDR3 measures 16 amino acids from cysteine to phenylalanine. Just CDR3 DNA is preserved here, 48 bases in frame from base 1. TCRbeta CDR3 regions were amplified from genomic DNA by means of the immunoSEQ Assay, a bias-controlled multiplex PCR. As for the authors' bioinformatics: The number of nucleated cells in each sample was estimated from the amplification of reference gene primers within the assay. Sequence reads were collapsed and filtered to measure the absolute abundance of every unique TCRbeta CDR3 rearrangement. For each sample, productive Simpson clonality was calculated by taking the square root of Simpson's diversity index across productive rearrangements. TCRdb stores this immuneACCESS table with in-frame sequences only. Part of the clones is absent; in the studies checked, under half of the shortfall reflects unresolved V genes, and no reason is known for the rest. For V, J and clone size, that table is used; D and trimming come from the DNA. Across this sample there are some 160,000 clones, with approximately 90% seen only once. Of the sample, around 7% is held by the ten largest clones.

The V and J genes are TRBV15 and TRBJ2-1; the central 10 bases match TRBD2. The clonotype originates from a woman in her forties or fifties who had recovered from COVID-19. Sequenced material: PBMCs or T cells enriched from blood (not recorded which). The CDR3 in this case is CATSRGAGGPVHEQFF. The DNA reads TGTGCCACCAGCAGAGGAGCGGGGGGGCCCGTCCATGAGCAGTTCTTC. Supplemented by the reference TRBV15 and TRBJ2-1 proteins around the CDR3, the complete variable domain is DAMVIQNPRYQVTQFGKPVTLSCSQTLNHNVMYWYQQKSSQAPKLLFHYYDKDFNNEADTPDNFQSRRPNTSFCFLDIRSPGLGDTAMYLCATSRGAGGPVHEQFFGPGTRLTVL.